This section outlines one T cell receptor beta chain sequence together with its context. Antigen specificity is unknown. The data belong to a study of breast tumors, draining lymph nodes, adjacent tissues. V was cut by 4 bases and J by 3 bases, with 12 bases left in between. This CDR3 is 14 amino acids long. Germline-derived CDR1 and CDR2 are SNHLY and FYNNEI. TCRdb re-analysed the multiplex PCR reads in MiXCR, keeping a single row per CDR3 protein. The sample yields around 25,000 distinct CDR3 sequences, 23% seen once. Findings and limits, study-wide: Tumor repertoires ranked between lymph nodes and nontumor tissue in diversity, with V and J gene preferences. Data fit most tumor T cells coming from lymph node, expanding in tumor. Tumor and nontumor repertoires were significantly more similar in luminal-like than in basal-like breast cancer.

This sequence joins TRBV2 and TRBJ1-2, with D uncertain. Material: breast tumor tissue. The origin of this receptor is a female donor with breast cancer. Some clones in this sample may be carry-over from other donors' samples. CDR3 sequence (DNA): TGTGCCAGCAGTGTCGGTAGGAGAGACTATGGCTACACCTTC. It yields the protein CASSVGRRDYGYTF.